This TCR beta chain was obtained from a study of vaccination and CD4 T cells after COVID-19. Treatment denoted: approximately nine-day PBMC culture with coronavirus spike peptide pools or control peptides (ViraFEST assay). Samples of CD4+ T cells were obtained from the unexposed donor before the COVID-19 pandemic (2011-2018). For this clonotype: Its antigen is unknown.

V was clipped by 0 bases and J by 3 bases, with 10 bases between them. This CDR3 contains 14 residues. Germline loops: CDR1 SGHNT, CDR2 YYREEE (reference sequence). An Oncomine TCR Beta short-read assay was used to sequence the DNA from cultured CD4+ T cells. TCRdb independently ran MiXCR on the PCR reads; one entry per CDR3 protein. Of several thousand distinct CDR3 sequences listed, almost 30% are singletons. J is TRBJ2-7 and V is TRBV5-4; D remains ambiguous. The sequence came from a human donor in good health. Sequencing input: CD4+ T cells from blood, cultured in vitro. The CDR3 DNA reads as TGTGCCAGCAGCTTGGACTCGAGAAGCTACGAGCAGTACTTC. Its translation: CASSLDSRSYEQYF.